This TCR beta chain was identified during a study of T cells after yellow fever vaccination. This clonotype was recorded a few times. Trimming pared 1 base from V and 5 bases from J, leaving 11 bases between. Looked up from germline, CDR1 is LGHNT and CDR2 is FRNRAP. The CDR3 extends over 14 amino acids. Each CDR3 protein gets one entry after TCRdb re-called the 5' RACE reads with MiXCR. The sample yields approximately 150,000 distinct CDR3 sequences, 9.3% seen once. This TCR derives from a man between 18 and 29 years old who received the YFV17D yellow fever vaccine. The rearrangement uses TRBV12-5 and TRBJ1-2, with D unresolved. The material was CD8+ T cells sorted from PBMCs, obtained 45 days after the yellow fever booster vaccination. For the CDR3, the DNA is TGTGCTAGTGGTTTGGCGGTTGTCCCATATGGCTACACCTTC. Protein product: CASGLAVVPYGYTF. Based on the CDR3 plus reference TRBV12-5 and TRBJ1-2, the full variable domain is DARVTQTPRHKVTEMGQEVTMRCQPILGHNTVFWYRQTMMQGLELLAYFRNRAPLDDSGMPKDRFSAEMPDATLATLKIQPSEPRDSAVYFCASGLAVVPYGYTFGSGTRLTVV.